Presented here are 26 T cell receptor beta chains from one specimen sequenced in a study of cytomegalovirus exposure and HLA in healthy donors. This PCR relied on a set of 60 Vbeta primers and 13 Jbeta primers. Measured with immunoSEQ multiplex PCR; TCRdb has only the in-frame clones, and not every one. The table has 65,000 or so clones, around 77% seen once. Sequencing was done on a sample of PBMCs. The receptors originated from a woman aged 35 to 49 in good health and CMV-seropositive.

The chain uses TRBV19 and TRBJ1-4, with D possibly being TRBD1 (5 bases). The CDR3 spans 17 residues. The V gene's germline CDR1 is LNHDA and CDR2 SQIVND (reference sequence). The V gene lost 3 bases and the J gene lost 7 bases, with 21 bases spanning the gap. The CDR3 sequence is CASSIPREVICGEKLFF. CDR3 DNA sequence: TGTGCCAGTAGTATCCCCAGGGAGGTAATCTGTGGTGAAAAACTGTTTTTT. Complete variable domain (other parts from reference TRBV19 and TRBJ1-4): DGGITQSPKYLFRKEGQNVTLSCEQNLNHDAMYWYRQDPGQGLRLIYYSQIVNDFQKGDIAEGYSVSREKKESFPLTVTSAQKNPTAFYLCASSIPREVICGEKLFFGSGTQLSVL.

The table lists this clone with a count of one. The V and J genes are TRBV27 and TRBJ1-2, with 8 nucleotides matching TRBD1. After removal of 6 bases from V and 6 bases from J, the junction contained 12 bases not matched to a gene. Germline V gives CDR1 MNHEY, CDR2 SMNVEV (reference sequence). There are 15 residues in the CDR3. Here the CDR3 reads CASRALDREIHGYTF. As DNA, the CDR3 is TGTGCCAGCAGAGCCTTGGACAGGGAAATTCATGGCTACACCTTC.

The chain recombines TRBV7-9 with TRBJ1-2, with a possible D match to TRBD1 (6 bases). Trimming pared 2 bases from V and 8 bases from J, leaving 18 bases between. Germline loops: CDR1 SEHNR, CDR2 FQNEAQ (reference sequence). The length of the CDR3 is 15 residues. CDR3 coding DNA: TGTGCCAGCAGCTTAAGACAGGACCGGGTGGGGGGCTACACCTTC. It is translated as CASSLRQDRVGGYTF.

The DNA of the CDR3 is TGCGCCATCCCCAAACCCAGCGAGGCGGGGGGGCCGAACGGGGAGCTGTTTTTT. Its translation: CAIPKPSEAGGPNGELFF. This chain uses TRBV10-1 with TRBJ2-2, with 9 bases matching TRBD2. V trimming: 10 bases; J trimming: 7 bases; junction bases outside the gene matches: 22. The CDR3 spans 18 residues. CDR1 and CDR2 from the germline V gene are WNHNN and SYGVQD (reference sequence).

V is TRBV19 and J is TRBJ1-5; 7 bases match TRBD1. Germline loops: CDR1 LNHDA, CDR2 SQIVND (reference sequence). The J segment lost 5 bases and the V segment lost 6 bases, leaving 10 bases of the junction unmatched. This CDR3 has 15 amino acids. DNA of the CDR3: TGTGCCAGTAGCAGAGGGACAGACCGCCATCAGCCCCAGCATTTT. It specifies CASSRGTDRHQPQHF. The full variable domain, rest sourced from reference TRBV19 and TRBJ1-5, is DGGITQSPKYLFRKEGQNVTLSCEQNLNHDAMYWYRQDPGQGLRLIYYSQIVNDFQKGDIAEGYSVSREKKESFPLTVTSAQKNPTAFYLCASSRGTDRHQPQHFGDGTRLSIL.

The chain employs TRBV19 and TRBJ1-1; the D is unclear. The CDR3 totals 12 residues. Between the trimmed V and J ends, which lost 4 bases and 8 bases, there was a span of 11 bases. Per germline, CDR1 LNHDA and CDR2 SQIVND (reference sequence). The CDR3 sequence is CASSRAPGEAFF. For the CDR3, the DNA is TGTGCCAGTAGTAGGGCCCCGGGGGAAGCTTTCTTT.

The genes are TRBV6-1 and TRBJ2-6, with 7 positions matching TRBD2. The CDR3 runs 15 residues. Unmatched junction bases numbered 6, after V lost 6 bases and J lost 4 bases. CDR1 is MNHNS and CDR2 is SASEGT in the germline V gene. CDR3 nucleotides: TGTGCCAGCAGGAGCAGCGGGGCCGGGGCCAACGTCCTGACTTTC. This sequence encodes CASRSSGAGANVLTF.

The chain recombines TRBV27 with TRBJ1-1, with D unresolved. Looked up from germline, CDR1 is MNHEY and CDR2 is SMNVEV (reference sequence). The V end lost 4 bases, the J end lost 5 bases, and 11 bases lay between the germline ends. The CDR3 totals 13 residues. CDR3 residues: CASSSPFSTEAFF. The DNA for the CDR3 is TGTGCCAGCAGTTCCCCTTTTAGTACTGAAGCTTTCTTT.

The chain has TRBV11-2 and TRBJ1-2; no firm D call. Germline V gene lookup returns CDR1 SGHAT and CDR2 FQNNGV. V dropped 1 base and J dropped 1 base, with 10 bases sitting between them. The CDR3 length is 15 residues. CDR3 residues: CASSLALLLNYGYTF. As DNA, the CDR3 is TGTGCCAGCAGCTTAGCACTCCTGCTTAACTATGGCTACACCTTC.

In this sample, this clone turned up a few times. The chain is built from TRBV5-5 and TRBJ1-2, with a possible D match to TRBD1 (5 bases). The CDR3 is made up of 14 amino acids. Germline loops: CDR1 SGHKS, CDR2 YYEKEE (reference sequence). V was trimmed by 1 base and J by 5 bases, leaving 12 bases between them. In DNA form, the CDR3 reads TGTGCCAGCAGCTTGTCGTACGGACAATATGGCTACACCTTC. This translates into CASSLSYGQYGYTF. The whole variable domain, filled in from reference TRBV5-5 and TRBJ1-2, reads DAGVTQSPTHLIKTRGQQVTLRCSPISGHKSVSWYQQVLGQGPQFIFQYYEKEERGRGNFPDRFSARQFPNYSSELNVNALLLGDSALYLCASSLSYGQYGYTFGSGTRLTVV.

DNA of the CDR3: TGTGCCTCGGAGGGGAGGGGTAAGGCCTACGAGCAGTACTTC. This codes for CASEGRGKAYEQYF. V and J are TRBV5-6 and TRBJ2-7, with TRBD2 matching 7 bases. The trim removed 10 bases at V and 2 bases at J, leaving 12 bases unmatched. The CDR3 covers 14 residues. Germline V CDR1 and CDR2: SGHDT, YYEEEE.

The chain couples TRBV5-8 to TRBJ1-1, with D hard to call. CDR3 size: 13 residues. Germline CDR1 is SGHTS and CDR2 is YDEGEE. Trimming took off 2 bases at V and 2 bases at J, with 7 bases between the two ends. CDR3 residues: CASSFSDNTEAFF. Here the CDR3 DNA reads TGTGCCAGCAGCTTTTCAGATAACACTGAAGCTTTCTTT.

The table lists this clone with a few counts. The gene calls are TRBV6-1 and TRBJ1-2; unclear D gene. Trimming took off 2 bases at V and 2 bases at J, with 12 bases between the two ends. Germline CDR1 is MNHNS and CDR2 is SASEGT. This CDR3 comprises 15 residues. The CDR3 protein is CASSEKGGLNYGYTF. CDR3 nucleotide sequence: TGTGCCAGCAGTGAAAAGGGAGGGTTGAACTATGGCTACACCTTC.

V usage is TRBV6-5 and J usage is TRBJ1-6; weak D call: TRBD1 (6 bases). This CDR3 region has 15 residues. Trimming left V 5 bases short and J 0 bases short, with 8 bases between. Per the germline V gene, CDR1 is MNHEY and CDR2 is SVGAGI. DNA for the CDR3: TGTGCCAGCAGTCCAGGGGTCTCCTATAATTCACCCCTCCACTTT. Protein sequence: CASSPGVSYNSPLHF.

The J gene is TRBJ1-2, the V gene TRBV4-1, with D tentatively TRBD1 (5 bases). V lost 4 bases and J 6 bases, leaving 18 bases between the germline ends. Per the germline V gene, CDR1 is MGHRA and CDR2 is YSYEKL. The CDR3 has 15 amino acids. Here the CDR3 reads CASSPRDFNPDGYTF. CDR3 nucleotide sequence: TGCGCCAGCAGCCCCCGGGACTTTAATCCGGATGGCTACACCTTC.

The CDR3 DNA reads as TGTGCCACCAGCAGAGATATTGGGCGATACGAGCAGTACTTC. Protein: CATSRDIGRYEQYF. This chain uses TRBV15 with TRBJ2-5; no definite D call. The end of the DNA aligns better with TRBJ2-7, so the J call may be wrong. Germline loops: CDR1 LNHNV, CDR2 YYDKDF (reference sequence). The CDR3 is made up of 14 amino acids.

This chain links TRBV4-3 with TRBJ1-2; maybe TRBD1 (5 bases). Trimming took 4 bases from V and 8 from J, leaving 17 bases between them. The CDR3 totals 14 residues. Germline CDR1 and CDR2: LGHNA and YSLEER. The CDR3 DNA is TGCGCCAGCAGCCCGGACATCCTAGTCAGAGGCTACACCTTC. It yields the protein CASSPDILVRGYTF.

V usage is TRBV9 and J usage is TRBJ2-2, with D perhaps matching TRBD1 (6 bases). The V and J ends lost 0 bases and 6 bases respectively, with 12 bases between them. CDR3 length: 15 amino acids. Germline CDR1 reads SGDLS; CDR2 reads YYNGEE. The CDR3 coding sequence is TGTGCCAGCAGCGTAGCACCAGGGGCGGCCGGGGAGCTGTTTTTT. Translation gives CASSVAPGAAGELFF. Variable domain in full (rest from reference TRBV9 and TRBJ2-2): DSGVTQTPKHLITATGQRVTLRCSPRSGDLSVYWYQQSLDQGLQFLIQYYNGEERAKGNILERFSAQQFPDLHSELNLSSLELGDSALYFCASSVAPGAAGELFFGEGSRLTVL.

The chain recombines TRBV14 with TRBJ1-1; D is uncertain. The germline V gene encodes CDR1 SGHDN and CDR2 FVKESK. This CDR3 is built from 13 residues. Trimming pared 4 bases from V and 0 bases from J, leaving 6 bases between. CDR3: CASSLTVNTEAFF. The CDR3 DNA follows: TGTGCCAGCAGCCTTACAGTGAACACTGAAGCTTTCTTT. Full variable domain (remainder filled in from reference TRBV14 and TRBJ1-1): EAGVTQFPSHSVIEKGQTVTLRCDPISGHDNLYWYRRVMGKEIKFLLHFVKESKQDESGMPNNRFLAERTGGTYSTLKVQPAELEDSGVYFCASSLTVNTEAFFGQGTRLTVV.

V and J are TRBV2 and TRBJ2-5; D not certain. CDR1 is SNHLY and CDR2 is FYNNEI in the germline V gene. This CDR3 is built from 12 residues. The V end was cut by 5 bases, the J end by 4 bases, with 8 bases between. The CDR3 sequence: CASSTARETQYF. CDR3 in DNA: TGTGCCAGCAGTACCGCTAGAGAGACCCAGTACTTC.

The chain uses TRBV2 and TRBJ2-5; no definite D call. TRBJ2-7 matches the DNA end more closely, so the J call is doubtful. Germline loops: CDR1 SNHLY, CDR2 FYNNEI. The CDR3 runs to 14 residues. CDR3 in DNA: TGTGCCAGCATGCTAGGCTCAACCTCCTACGAGCAGTACTTC. It is translated as CASMLGSTSYEQYF.

The chain has TRBV9 and TRBJ2-7; possibly TRBD2 for D (6 bases). Germline V gene sequence: CDR1 SGDLS, CDR2 YYNGEE. There are 14 residues in the CDR3. V was shortened by 4 bases and J by 5 bases, with 16 bases between the two germline ends. The CDR3, as DNA: TGTGCCAGCAGCAGAGGTTCCGGGGGAGACGAGCAGTACTTC. Translating gives CASSRGSGGDEQYF.

The V gene is TRBV6-5, the J gene TRBJ2-1; TRBD2 agrees at 16 bases. Germline V lookup: CDR1 MNHEY, CDR2 SVGAGI. Germline trimming cut 4 bases from V and 9 bases from J; bases unmatched to any gene: 3. The CDR3 is 15 amino acids. The CDR3 bases are TGTGCCAGCAGTTCCGGGACTAGCGGGGGGGCTGAGCAGTTCTTC. As protein: CASSSGTSGGAEQFF.

This clone was observed a few times. The J gene is TRBJ1-1, the V gene TRBV5-5; 8 bases line up with TRBD1. V was pared by 0 bases and J by 0 bases, with 10 bases of the junction left unmatched. This CDR3 spans 18 amino acids. Germline lookup yields CDR1 SGHKS and CDR2 YYEKEE (reference sequence). The CDR3 is CASSLAAPGQVLNTEAFF. CDR3 nucleotides: TGTGCCAGCAGCTTGGCGGCCCCGGGACAGGTACTGAACACTGAAGCTTTCTTT.

The chain joins TRBV2 to TRBJ1-4, with D tentatively TRBD1 (5 bases). The CDR3 totals 16 residues. From germline, CDR1 is SNHLY and CDR2 FYNNEI. Trimming left V 7 bases short and J 1 base short, with 16 bases between. CDR3 residues: CASMLGRVGTNEKLFF. The CDR3 DNA reads as TGTGCCAGCATGTTGGGCAGGGTTGGAACTAATGAAAAACTGTTTTTT.

V usage is TRBV27 and J usage is TRBJ2-7, with 9 positions matching TRBD1. The length of the CDR3 is 16 residues. The V gene's germline CDR1 is MNHEY and CDR2 SMNVEV (reference sequence). The V and J ends lost 5 bases and 4 bases, in that order; junction bases with no gene match: 12. CDR3 DNA: TGTGCCAGCAGTCCTTACAGGGGGCGCGATCAATACGAGCAGTACTTC. Residues: CASSPYRGRDQYEQYF.